This record concerns one TCR beta chain sequence. What it recognizes is unknown. Reverse transcription used about 0.5 to 1 ug RNA and random hexamers. An immunoSEQ multiplex PCR amplified TCR beta CDR3 over 54 Vbeta and 13 Jbeta. MiXCR, applied by TCRdb to the immunoSEQ multiplex PCR reads, yields one record per CDR3 protein. The table has around 150,000 distinct CDR3 sequences, 94% seen once; the top ten hold about 0.26%. This record comes from a study of CD8 T cells in Susac syndrome. Findings and limits, study-wide: By the study's own acknowledgment, its TCR sequencing and HLA analysis included relatively few individuals.

CD8+ and CD4+ T cells from blood underwent TCR beta sequencing. TEMRA cells were enriched by FACS, and CD4+ and CD8+ T cells were negatively isolated. This TCR was recovered from a human donor in good health. The material sequenced was CD8+ T cells from PBMCs.

Written as DNA, the CDR3 is TGTGCCAGCAGCTCCCGGGACAAGAACACCGGGGAGCTGTTTTTT. Protein sequence: CASSSRDKNTGELFF. This chain links TRBV7-6 with TRBJ2-2; weak D call: TRBD1 (6 bases). Germline CDR1 SGHVS, CDR2 FNYEAQ. The V end was cut by 4 bases, the J end by 1 base, with 10 bases between. The CDR3 runs 15 residues.